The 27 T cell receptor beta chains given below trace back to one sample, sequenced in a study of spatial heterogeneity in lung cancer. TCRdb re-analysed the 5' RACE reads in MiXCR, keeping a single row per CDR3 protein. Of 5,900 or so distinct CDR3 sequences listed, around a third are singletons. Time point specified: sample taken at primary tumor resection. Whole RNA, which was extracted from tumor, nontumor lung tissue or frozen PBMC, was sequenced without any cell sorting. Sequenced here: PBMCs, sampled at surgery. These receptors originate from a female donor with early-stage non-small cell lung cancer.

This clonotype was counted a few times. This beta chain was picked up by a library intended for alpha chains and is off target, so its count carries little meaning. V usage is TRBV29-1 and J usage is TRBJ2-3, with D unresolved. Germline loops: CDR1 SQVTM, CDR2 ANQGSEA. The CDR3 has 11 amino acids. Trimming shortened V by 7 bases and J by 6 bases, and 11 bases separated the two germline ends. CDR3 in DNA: TGCAGCGCCGCCAGTCTGGATACGCAGTATTTT. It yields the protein CSAASLDTQYF.

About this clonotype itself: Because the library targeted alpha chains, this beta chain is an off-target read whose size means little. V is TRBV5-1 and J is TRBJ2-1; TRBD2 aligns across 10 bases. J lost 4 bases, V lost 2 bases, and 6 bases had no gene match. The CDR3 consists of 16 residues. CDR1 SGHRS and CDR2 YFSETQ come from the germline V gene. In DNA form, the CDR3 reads TGCGCCAGCAGCTTCCTTTCTAGCGGGGGTTACAATGAGCAGTTCTTC. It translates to CASSFLSSGGYNEQFF.

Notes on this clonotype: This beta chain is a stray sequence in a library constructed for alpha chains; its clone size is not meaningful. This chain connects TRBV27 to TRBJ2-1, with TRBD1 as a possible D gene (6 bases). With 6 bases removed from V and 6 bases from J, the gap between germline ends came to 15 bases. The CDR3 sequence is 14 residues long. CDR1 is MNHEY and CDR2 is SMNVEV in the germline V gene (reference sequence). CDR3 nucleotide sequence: TGTGCCAGCAGCCGGACAGCCTGGGGCAATGAGCAGTTCTTC. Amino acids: CASSRTAWGNEQFF.

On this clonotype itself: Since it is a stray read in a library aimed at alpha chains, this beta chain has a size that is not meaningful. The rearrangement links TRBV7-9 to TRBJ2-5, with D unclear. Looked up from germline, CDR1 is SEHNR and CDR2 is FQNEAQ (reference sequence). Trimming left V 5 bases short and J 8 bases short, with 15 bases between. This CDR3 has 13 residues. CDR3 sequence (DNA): TGTGCCAGCAGCGTTCTTACGTTTGAAACCCAGTACTTC. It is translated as CASSVLTFETQYF. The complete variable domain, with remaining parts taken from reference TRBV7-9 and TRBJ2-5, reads DTGVSQNPRHKITKRGQNVTFRCDPISEHNRLYWYRQTLGQGPEFLTYFQNEAQLEKSRLLSDRFSAERPKGSFSTLEIQRTEQGDSAMYLCASSVLTFETQYFGPGTRLLVL.

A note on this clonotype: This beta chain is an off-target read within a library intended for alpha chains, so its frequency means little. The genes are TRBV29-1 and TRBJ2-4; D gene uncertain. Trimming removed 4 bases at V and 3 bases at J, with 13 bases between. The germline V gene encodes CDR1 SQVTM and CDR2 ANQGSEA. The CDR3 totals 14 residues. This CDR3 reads CSVAEGMGKNIQYF. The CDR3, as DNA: TGCAGCGTTGCCGAAGGGATGGGCAAAAACATTCAGTACTTC. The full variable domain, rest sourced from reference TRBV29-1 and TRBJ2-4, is SAVISQKPSRDICQRGTSLTIQCQVDSQVTMMFWYRQQPGQSLTLIATANQGSEATYESGFVIDKFPISRPNLTFSTLTVSNMSPEDSSIYLCSVAEGMGKNIQYFGAGTRLSVL.

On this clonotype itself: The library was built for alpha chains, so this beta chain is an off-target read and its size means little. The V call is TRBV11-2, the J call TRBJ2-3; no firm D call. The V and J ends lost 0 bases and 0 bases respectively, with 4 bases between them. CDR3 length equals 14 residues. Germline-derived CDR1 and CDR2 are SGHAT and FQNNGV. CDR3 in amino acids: CASSLEVSTDTQYF. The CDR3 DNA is TGTGCCAGCAGCTTAGAGGTTAGCACAGATACGCAGTATTTT.

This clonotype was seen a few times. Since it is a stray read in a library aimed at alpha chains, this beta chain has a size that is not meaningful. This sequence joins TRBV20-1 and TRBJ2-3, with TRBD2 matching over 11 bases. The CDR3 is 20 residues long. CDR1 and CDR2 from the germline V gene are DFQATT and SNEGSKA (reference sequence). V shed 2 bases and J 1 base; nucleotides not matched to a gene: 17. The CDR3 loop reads CSARFPGLASGGRGTDTQYF. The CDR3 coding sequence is TGCAGTGCTAGATTCCCCGGACTAGCTAGCGGGGGGAGGGGCACAGATACGCAGTATTTT.

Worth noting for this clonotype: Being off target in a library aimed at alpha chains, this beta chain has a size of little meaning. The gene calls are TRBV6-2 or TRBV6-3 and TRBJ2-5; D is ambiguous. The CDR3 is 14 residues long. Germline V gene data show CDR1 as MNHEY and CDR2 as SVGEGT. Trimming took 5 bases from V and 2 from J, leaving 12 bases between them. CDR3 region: CASSPNMRQETQYF. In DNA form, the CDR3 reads TGTGCCAGCAGTCCCAACATGAGACAAGAGACCCAGTACTTC.

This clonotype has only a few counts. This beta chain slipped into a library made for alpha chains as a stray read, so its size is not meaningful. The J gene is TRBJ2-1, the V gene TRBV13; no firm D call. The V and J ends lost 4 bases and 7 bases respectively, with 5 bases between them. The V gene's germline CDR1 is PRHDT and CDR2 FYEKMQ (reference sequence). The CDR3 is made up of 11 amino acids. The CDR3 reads CASSSKNEQFF. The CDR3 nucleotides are TGTGCCAGCAGCTCTAAGAATGAGCAGTTCTTC.

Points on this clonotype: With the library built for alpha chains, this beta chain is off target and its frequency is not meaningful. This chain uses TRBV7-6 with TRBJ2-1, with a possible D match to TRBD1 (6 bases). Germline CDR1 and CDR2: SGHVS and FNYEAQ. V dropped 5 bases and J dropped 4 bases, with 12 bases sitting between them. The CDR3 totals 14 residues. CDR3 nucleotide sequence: TGTGCCAGCAGCGGGGGTAGGGGGTACAATGAGCAGTTCTTC. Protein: CASSGGRGYNEQFF. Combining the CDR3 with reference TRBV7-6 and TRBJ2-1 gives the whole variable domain GAGVSQSPRYKVTKRGQDVALRCDPISGHVSLYWYRQALGQGPEFLTYFNYEAQQDKSGLPNDRFSAERPEGSISTLTIQRTEQRDSAMYRCASSGGRGYNEQFFGPGTRLTVL.

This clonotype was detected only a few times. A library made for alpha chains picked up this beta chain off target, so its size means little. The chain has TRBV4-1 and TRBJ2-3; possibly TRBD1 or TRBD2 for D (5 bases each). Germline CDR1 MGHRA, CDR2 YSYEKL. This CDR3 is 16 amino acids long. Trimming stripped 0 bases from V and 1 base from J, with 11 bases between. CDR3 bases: TGCGCCAGCAGCCAAGATTTGGTGGGGGGCACAGATACGCAGTATTTT. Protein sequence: CASSQDLVGGTDTQYF.

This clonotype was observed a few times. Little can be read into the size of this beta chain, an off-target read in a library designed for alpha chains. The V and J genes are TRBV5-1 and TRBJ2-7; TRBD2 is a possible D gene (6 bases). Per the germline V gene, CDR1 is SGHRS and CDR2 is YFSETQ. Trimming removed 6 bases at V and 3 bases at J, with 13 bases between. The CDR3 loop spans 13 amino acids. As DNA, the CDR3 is TGCGCCAGCACCATGTACGGGGGCTACGAGCAGTACTTC. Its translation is CASTMYGGYEQYF.

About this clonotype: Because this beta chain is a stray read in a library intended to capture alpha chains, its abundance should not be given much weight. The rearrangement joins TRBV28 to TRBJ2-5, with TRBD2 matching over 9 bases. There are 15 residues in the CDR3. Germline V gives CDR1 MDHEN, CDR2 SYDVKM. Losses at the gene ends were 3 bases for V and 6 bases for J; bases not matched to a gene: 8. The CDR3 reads CASSFGGGEGKTQYF. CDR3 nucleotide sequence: TGTGCCAGCAGTTTCGGCGGGGGGGAAGGGAAGACCCAGTACTTC. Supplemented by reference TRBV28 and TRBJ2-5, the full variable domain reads DVKVTQSSRYLVKRTGEKVFLECVQDMDHENMFWYRQDPGLGLRLIYFSYDVKMKEKGDIPEGYSVSREKKERFSLILESASTNQTSMYLCASSFGGGEGKTQYFGPGTRLLVL.

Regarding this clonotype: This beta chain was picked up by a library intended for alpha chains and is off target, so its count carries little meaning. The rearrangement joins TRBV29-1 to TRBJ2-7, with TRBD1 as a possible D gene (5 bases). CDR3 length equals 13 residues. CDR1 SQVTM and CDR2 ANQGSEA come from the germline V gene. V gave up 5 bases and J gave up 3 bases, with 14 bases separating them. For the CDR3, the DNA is TGCAGCGTTAGGTCCTTCACAGGCTACGAGCAGTACTTC. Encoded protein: CSVRSFTGYEQYF.

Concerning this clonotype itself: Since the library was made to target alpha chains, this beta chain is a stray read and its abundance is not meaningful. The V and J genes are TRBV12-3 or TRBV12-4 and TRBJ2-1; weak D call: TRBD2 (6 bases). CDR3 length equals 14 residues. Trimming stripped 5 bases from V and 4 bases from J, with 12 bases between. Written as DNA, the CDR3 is TGTGCCAGCAGTCTAACGGGGGTATACAATGAGCAGTTCTTC. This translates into CASSLTGVYNEQFF.

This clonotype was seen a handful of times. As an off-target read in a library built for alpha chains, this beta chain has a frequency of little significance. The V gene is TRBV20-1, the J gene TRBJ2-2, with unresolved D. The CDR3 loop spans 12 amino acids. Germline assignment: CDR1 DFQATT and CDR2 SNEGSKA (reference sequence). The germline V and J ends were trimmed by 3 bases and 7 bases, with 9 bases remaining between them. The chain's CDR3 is CSARENVGELFF. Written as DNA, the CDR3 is TGCAGTGCTAGGGAGAATGTCGGGGAGCTGTTTTTT.

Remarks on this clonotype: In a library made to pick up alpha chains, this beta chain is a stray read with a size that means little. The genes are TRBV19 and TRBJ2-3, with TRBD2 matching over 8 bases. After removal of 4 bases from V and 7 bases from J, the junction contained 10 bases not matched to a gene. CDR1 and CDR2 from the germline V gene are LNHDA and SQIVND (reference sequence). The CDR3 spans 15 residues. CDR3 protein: CASSSTSGKTNTQYF. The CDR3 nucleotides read TGTGCCAGTAGTAGTACTAGCGGCAAGACGAATACGCAGTATTTT.

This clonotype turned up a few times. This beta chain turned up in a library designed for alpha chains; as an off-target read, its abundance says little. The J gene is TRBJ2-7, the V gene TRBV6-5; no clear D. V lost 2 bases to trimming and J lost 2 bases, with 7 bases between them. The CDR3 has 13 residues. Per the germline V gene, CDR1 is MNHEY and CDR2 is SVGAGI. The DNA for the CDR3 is TGTGCCAGCAGTTACGACCCAGCCTACGAGCAGTACTTC. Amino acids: CASSYDPAYEQYF.

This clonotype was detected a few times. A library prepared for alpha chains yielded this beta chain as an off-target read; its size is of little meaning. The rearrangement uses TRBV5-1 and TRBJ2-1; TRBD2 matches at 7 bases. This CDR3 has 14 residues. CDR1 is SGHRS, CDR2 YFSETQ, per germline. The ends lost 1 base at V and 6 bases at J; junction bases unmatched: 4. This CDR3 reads CASSLQVAGNEQFF. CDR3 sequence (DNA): TGCGCCAGCAGCTTGCAGGTAGCGGGCAATGAGCAGTTCTTC.

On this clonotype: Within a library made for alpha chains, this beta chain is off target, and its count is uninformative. In DNA form, the CDR3 reads TGTGCCAGCAGTTACGCACAGGGGTCTGGGGCCAACGTCCTGACTTTC. Translation gives CASSYAQGSGANVLTF. The genes are TRBV6-6 and TRBJ2-6, with 7 bases fitting TRBD1. The CDR3 has 16 amino acids. In germline, CDR1 is MNHNY, CDR2 SVGAGI (reference sequence). With 2 bases clipped from V and 1 base from J, the junction kept 2 bases outside the gene matches.

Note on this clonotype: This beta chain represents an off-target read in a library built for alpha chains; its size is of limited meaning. This chain's CDR3 is CASSQERYEQFF. Written as DNA, the CDR3 is TGTGCCAGCAGCCAAGAACGGTATGAGCAGTTCTTC. The chain couples TRBV4-2 to TRBJ2-1, with no clear D. Trimming shortened V by 0 bases and J by 8 bases, and 5 bases separated the two germline ends. The CDR3 consists of 12 residues. CDR1 LGHNA and CDR2 YNFKEQ come from the germline V gene.

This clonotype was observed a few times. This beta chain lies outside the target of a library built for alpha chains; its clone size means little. The CDR3 sequence: CASSSEAAGPQETQYF. Written as DNA, the CDR3 is TGCGCCAGCAGCTCGGAGGCGGCAGGACCTCAAGAGACCCAGTACTTC. The V call is TRBV5-1, the J call TRBJ2-5; D may be TRBD2 (5 bases). Trimming cost V 3 bases and J 2 bases, with 17 bases left between them. The V gene's germline CDR1 is SGHRS and CDR2 YFSETQ. CDR3 length: 16 residues.

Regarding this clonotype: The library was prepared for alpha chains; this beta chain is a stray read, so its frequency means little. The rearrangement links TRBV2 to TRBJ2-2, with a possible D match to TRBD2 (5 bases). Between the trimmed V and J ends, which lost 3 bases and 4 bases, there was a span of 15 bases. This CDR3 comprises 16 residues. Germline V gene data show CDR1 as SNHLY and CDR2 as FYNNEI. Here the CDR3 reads CASSEGGAESTGELFF. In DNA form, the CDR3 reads TGTGCCAGCAGTGAGGGCGGAGCGGAGAGCACCGGGGAGCTGTTTTTT.

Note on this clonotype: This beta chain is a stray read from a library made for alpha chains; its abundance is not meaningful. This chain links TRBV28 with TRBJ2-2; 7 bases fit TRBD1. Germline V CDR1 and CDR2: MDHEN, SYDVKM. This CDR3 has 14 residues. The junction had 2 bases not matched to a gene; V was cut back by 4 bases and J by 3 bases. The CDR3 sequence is CASSSGQHTGELFF. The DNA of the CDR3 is TGTGCCAGCAGTTCGGGACAGCACACCGGGGAGCTGTTTTTT. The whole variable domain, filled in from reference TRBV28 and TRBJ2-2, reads DVKVTQSSRYLVKRTGEKVFLECVQDMDHENMFWYRQDPGLGLRLIYFSYDVKMKEKGDIPEGYSVSREKKERFSLILESASTNQTSMYLCASSSGQHTGELFFGEGSRLTVL.

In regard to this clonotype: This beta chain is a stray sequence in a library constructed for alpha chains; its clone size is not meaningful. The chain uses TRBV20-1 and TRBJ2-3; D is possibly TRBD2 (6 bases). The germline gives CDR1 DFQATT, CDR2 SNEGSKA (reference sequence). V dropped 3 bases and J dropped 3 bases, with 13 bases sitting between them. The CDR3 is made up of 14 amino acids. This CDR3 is CSASFGLATDTQYF. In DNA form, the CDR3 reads TGCAGTGCTAGTTTTGGGCTAGCGACAGATACGCAGTATTTT.

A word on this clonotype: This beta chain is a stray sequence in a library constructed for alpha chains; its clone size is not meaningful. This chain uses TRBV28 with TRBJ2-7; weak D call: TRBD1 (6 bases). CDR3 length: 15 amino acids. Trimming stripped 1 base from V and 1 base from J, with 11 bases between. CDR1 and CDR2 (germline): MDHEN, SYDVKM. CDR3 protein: CASSLSSTGSYEQYF. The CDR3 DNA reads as TGTGCCAGCAGTTTATCCTCGACAGGTTCCTACGAGCAGTACTTC. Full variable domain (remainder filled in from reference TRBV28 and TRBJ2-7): DVKVTQSSRYLVKRTGEKVFLECVQDMDHENMFWYRQDPGLGLRLIYFSYDVKMKEKGDIPEGYSVSREKKERFSLILESASTNQTSMYLCASSLSSTGSYEQYFGPGTRLTVT.

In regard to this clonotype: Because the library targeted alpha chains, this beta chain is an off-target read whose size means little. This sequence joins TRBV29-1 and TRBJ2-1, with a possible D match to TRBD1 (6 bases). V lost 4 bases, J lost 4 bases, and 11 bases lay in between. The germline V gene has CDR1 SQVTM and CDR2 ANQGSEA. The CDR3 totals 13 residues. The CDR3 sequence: CSVGGPVYNEQFF. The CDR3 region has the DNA TGCAGCGTTGGGGGGCCTGTTTACAATGAGCAGTTCTTC.